The next 7 T cell receptor beta chains were all read from a single sample in a study of breast tumors, draining lymph nodes, adjacent tissues. From the multiplex PCR reads, TCRdb called clonotypes with MiXCR, one entry per CDR3 protein. The sample holds over 12,000 distinct CDR3 sequences; roughly 50% are singletons and the top ten take about 28%. The sequenced sample consisted of tumor-adjacent breast tissue. These TCRs come from a female donor with breast cancer. Some clones in this sample may be carry-over from other donors' samples.

In its sample, this clonotype was seen many times. This sequence joins TRBV5-1 and TRBJ1-1, with D possibly being TRBD1 (5 bases). The germline V and J ends were trimmed by 3 bases and 2 bases, with 14 bases remaining between them. The germline gives CDR1 SGHRS, CDR2 YFSETQ. CDR3 length: 15 amino acids. The CDR3 loop is CASSSWDSPNTEAFF. The CDR3 DNA reads as TGCGCCAGCAGCTCATGGGACTCCCCAAACACTGAAGCTTTCTTT. The full variable domain, in which reference TRBV5-1 and TRBJ1-1 provide the parts outside the CDR3, is KAGVTQTPRYLIKTRGQQVTLSCSPISGHRSVSWYQQTPGQGLQFLFEYFSETQRNKGNFPGRFSGRQFSNSRSEMNVSTLELGDSALYLCASSSWDSPNTEAFFGQGTRLTVV.

This clonotype is labeled as large (0.1 to 1%). The CDR3 is CASSPSAGGDNTQYF. The CDR3 DNA is TGTGCCAGCAGCCCTTCGGCCGGGGGGGATAATACGCAGTATTTT. The J gene is TRBJ2-3, the V gene TRBV6-6, with 8 bases matching TRBD2. J lost 7 bases, V lost 6 bases, and 12 bases had no gene match. CDR1 MNHNY and CDR2 SVGAGI come from the germline V gene (reference sequence). The CDR3 has 15 amino acids.

The chain employs TRBV6-5 and TRBJ2-7, with a tentative D call TRBD2 (6 bases). The CDR3 extends over 13 amino acids. Germline assignment: CDR1 MNHEY and CDR2 SVGAGI. Trimming pared 5 bases from V and 5 bases from J, leaving 13 bases between. CDR3 sequence: CASSHLSGDEQYF. CDR3 nucleotides: TGTGCCAGCAGTCACTTGTCGGGGGACGAGCAGTACTTC.

This chain connects TRBV6-6 to TRBJ2-1; unclear D gene. V was trimmed by 3 bases and J by 3 bases, leaving 3 bases between them. Germline V gene sequence: CDR1 MNHNY, CDR2 SVGAGI (reference sequence). This CDR3 has 12 amino acids. CDR3 in amino acids: CASSYNYNEQFF. The CDR3, as DNA: TGTGCCAGCAGTTATAACTACAATGAGCAGTTCTTC.

Many counts were recorded for this clonotype. The chain links TRBV6-1 to TRBJ1-4; D remains ambiguous. Germline V gene lookup returns CDR1 MNHNS and CDR2 SASEGT. The CDR3 sequence is 15 residues long. V was shortened by 2 bases and J by 5 bases, with 12 bases between the two germline ends. The CDR3 DNA sequence: TGTGCCAGCAGTGAATATTACAGCAAGAATGAAAAACTGTTTTTT. Its translation: CASSEYYSKNEKLFF.

This clonotype was counted at least ten times. This chain links TRBV28 with TRBJ2-7; TRBD1 aligns across 9 bases. Trimming cost V 5 bases and J 7 bases; bases outside gene matches: 9. From germline, CDR1 is MDHEN and CDR2 SYDVKM. The CDR3 covers 14 residues. This CDR3 is CASSRLDRGIEQYF. CDR3 in DNA: TGTGCCAGCAGTCGCCTGGACAGGGGAATTGAGCAGTACTTC.

This clonotype was seen only a few times. J is TRBJ2-7 and V is TRBV6-5; 8 nucleotides align to TRBD2. Germline CDR1 MNHEY, CDR2 SVGAGI. The CDR3 is 13 amino acids. J lost 9 bases, V lost 2 bases, and 6 bases had no gene match. Here the CDR3 DNA reads TGTGCCAGCAGTTACGGAGTAGCGGGACGGCAGTACTTC. This codes for CASSYGVAGRQYF.